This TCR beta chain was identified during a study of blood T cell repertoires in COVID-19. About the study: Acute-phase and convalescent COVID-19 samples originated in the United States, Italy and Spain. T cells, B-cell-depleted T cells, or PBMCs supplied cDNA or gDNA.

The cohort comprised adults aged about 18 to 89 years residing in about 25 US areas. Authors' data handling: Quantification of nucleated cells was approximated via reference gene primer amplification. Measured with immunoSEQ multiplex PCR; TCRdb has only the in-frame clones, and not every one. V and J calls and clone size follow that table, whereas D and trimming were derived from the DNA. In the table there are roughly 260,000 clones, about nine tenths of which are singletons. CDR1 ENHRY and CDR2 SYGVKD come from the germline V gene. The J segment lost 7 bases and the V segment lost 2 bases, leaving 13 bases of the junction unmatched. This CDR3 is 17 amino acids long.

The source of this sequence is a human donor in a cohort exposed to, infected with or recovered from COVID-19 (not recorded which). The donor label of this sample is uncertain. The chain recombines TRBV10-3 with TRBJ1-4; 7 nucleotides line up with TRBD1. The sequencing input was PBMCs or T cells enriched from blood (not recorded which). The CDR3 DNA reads TGTGCCATCAGTGAGGACAGGGTCGGGAACTTCGGTGAAAAACTGTTTTTT. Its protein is CAISEDRVGNFGEKLFF.